These 8 T cell receptor beta chains came from one sample sequenced in a study of T-cell reconstitution after alpha-beta-depleted transplantation in children. For TCRbeta, the library was prepared with unique molecular identifiers. One entry per CDR3 protein results from TCRdb running MiXCR on the PCR reads. The profile shows roughly 570,000 distinct CDR3 sequences, 20% to 30% of them singletons. The sample in question was PBMCs, obtained before TCRalphabeta/CD19-depleted stem cell transplant. The receptors derive from a boy younger than two with Wiskott-Aldrich syndrome, due to receive a stem cell transplant.

Written as DNA, the CDR3 is TGTGCCAGCCAGGGGCTCTTGGGACAGCCCCAGCATTTT. This translates into CASQGLLGQPQHF. The rearrangement links TRBV6-2 or TRBV6-3 to TRBJ1-5, with D possibly matching TRBD1 (6 bases). Per germline, CDR1 MNHEY and CDR2 SVGEGT. The CDR3 runs 13 residues. V lost 8 bases to trimming and J lost 7 bases, with 15 bases between them.

The rearrangement joins TRBV20-1 to TRBJ2-7, with D perhaps matching TRBD2 (6 bases). This CDR3 has 14 residues. Germline V gene sequence: CDR1 DFQATT, CDR2 SNEGSKA (reference sequence). V was clipped by 1 base and J by 4 bases, with 14 bases between them. The CDR3 reads CSARVRGGGYEQYF. The CDR3 coding sequence is TGCAGTGCTAGAGTGAGGGGAGGAGGGTACGAGCAGTACTTC.

The chain carries TRBV30 and TRBJ1-1; tentative D call: TRBD1 (5 bases). Germline V CDR1 and CDR2: GTSNPN, SVGIG (reference sequence). The length of the CDR3 is 13 residues. Trimming shortened V by 5 bases and J by 1 base, and 11 bases separated the two germline ends. The CDR3 here is CAWGGTANTEAFF. The CDR3 DNA follows: TGTGCCTGGGGCGGGACGGCGAACACTGAAGCTTTCTTT.

The rearrangement joins TRBV5-5 to TRBJ2-1; possibly TRBD2 for D (5 bases). Germline V gene sequence: CDR1 SGHKS, CDR2 YYEKEE (reference sequence). Trimming pared 4 bases from V and 0 bases from J, leaving 20 bases between. The CDR3 is 18 residues long. Here the CDR3 DNA reads TGTGCCAGCAGCACCCTAGCAGATTACCCAAGCTCCTACAATGAGCAGTTCTTC. Protein product: CASSTLADYPSSYNEQFF.

This clonotype was observed a few times. This chain joins TRBV5-1 and TRBJ2-7; possibly TRBD1 or TRBD2 for D (6 bases each). This CDR3 spans 14 amino acids. Germline CDR1 is SGHRS and CDR2 is YFSETQ. V gave up 5 bases and J gave up 2 bases, with 14 bases separating them. In DNA form, the CDR3 reads TGCGCCAGCAGGAGGGGGGACGGGACCTACGAGCAGTACTTC. Translating it yields CASRRGDGTYEQYF.

This clonotype was found a few times. This chain links TRBV5-1 with TRBJ2-5, with TRBD2 matching 12 bases. In germline, CDR1 is SGHRS, CDR2 YFSETQ. V was clipped by 1 base and J by 3 bases; unmatched bases: 7. CDR3 size: 17 residues. CDR3: CASSLSTSGRREETQYF. CDR3 nucleotide sequence: TGCGCCAGCAGCTTGAGTACTAGCGGGAGGAGAGAAGAGACCCAGTACTTC.

The V and J genes are TRBV12-3 or TRBV12-4 and TRBJ1-2, with D perhaps matching TRBD1 (6 bases). There are 12 residues in the CDR3. V dropped 7 bases and J dropped 7 bases, with 13 bases sitting between them. CDR3 bases: TGTGCCAGCATTACAGGGAGGGGTGGCTACACCTTC. Amino acids: CASITGRGGYTF.

In its sample, this clonotype was seen a few times. The rearrangement uses TRBV29-1 and TRBJ2-3, with a tentative D call TRBD2 (6 bases). Trimming shortened V by 4 bases and J by 7 bases, and 9 bases separated the two germline ends. CDR3 length: 11 residues. Germline lookup yields CDR1 SQVTM and CDR2 ANQGSEA. CDR3 in amino acids: CSVGRGNTQYF. CDR3 bases: TGCAGCGTTGGGAGGGGAAATACGCAGTATTTT.